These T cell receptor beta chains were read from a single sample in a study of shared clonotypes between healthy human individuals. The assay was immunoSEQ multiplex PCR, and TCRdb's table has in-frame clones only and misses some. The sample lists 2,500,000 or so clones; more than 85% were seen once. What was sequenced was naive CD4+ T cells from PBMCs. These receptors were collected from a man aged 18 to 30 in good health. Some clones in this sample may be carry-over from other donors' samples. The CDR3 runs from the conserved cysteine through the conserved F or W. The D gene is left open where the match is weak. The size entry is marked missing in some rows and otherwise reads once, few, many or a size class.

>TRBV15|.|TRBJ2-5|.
TGTGCCACCAGCGGTGGGGAGGCCGGGACCCAGTACTTC
CATSGGEAGTQYF
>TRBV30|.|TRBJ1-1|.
TGTGCCTGGAGTGTATACGGGGGGCCCTTCACTGAAGCTTTCTTT
CAWSVYGGPFTEAFF
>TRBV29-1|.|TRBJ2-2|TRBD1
TGCAGCGTTGTGGACAGGGGGAGGCTGGGGGAGCTGTTTTTT
CSVVDRGRLGELFF
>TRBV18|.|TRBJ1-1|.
TGTGCCAGCTCACTACAACCGTATGAAGCTTTCTTT
CASSLQPYEAFF
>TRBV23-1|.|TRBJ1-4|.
TGCGCCAGCAGTCAATCAAGGCCCCTTAGCTATGAAAAACTGTTTTTT
CASSQSRPLSYEKLFF
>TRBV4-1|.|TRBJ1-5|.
TGCGCCAGCAGCCAAGATCTTGGAGTAAGGGGTAATCAGCCCCAGCATTTT
CASSQDLGVRGNQPQHF
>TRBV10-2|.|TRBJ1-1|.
TGCGCCAGCAGTGACACTGAAGCTTTCTTT
CASSDTEAFF
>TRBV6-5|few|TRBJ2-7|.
TGTGCCAGCAGTTACTCGGCCCTTCCGGGCGACGAGCAGTACTTC
CASSYSALPGDEQYF
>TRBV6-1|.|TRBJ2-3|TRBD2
TGTGCCAGCAGCGAAATATCTAGCGGTAGACTAACAGATACGCAGTATTTT
CASSEISSGRLTDTQYF
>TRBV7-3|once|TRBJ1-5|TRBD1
TGTGCCAGCAGCCGGACAGGGGGCAATCAGCCCCAGCATTTT
CASSRTGGNQPQHF
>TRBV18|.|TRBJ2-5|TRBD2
TGTGCCAGCTCTCCTCGGGAGGGAGGTGAGACCCAGTACTTC
CASSPREGGETQYF
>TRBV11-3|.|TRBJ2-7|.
TGTGCCAGCAGCTTTCGACACCCGAACTACGAGCAGTACTTC
CASSFRHPNYEQYF
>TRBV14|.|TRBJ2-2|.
TGTGCCAGCAGCCAGAGGACAGCTAGTACGAACACCGGGGAGCTGTTTTTT
CASSQRTASTNTGELFF
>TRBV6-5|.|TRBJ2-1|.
TGTGCCAGCAGGATACTAGGGGGGGATGCGGAGCAGTTCTTC
CASRILGGDAEQFF
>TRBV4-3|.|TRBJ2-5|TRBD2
TGCGCCAGCAGCCAAGGGCTAGCGGGAGGGCTTTCCGGAGAGACCCAGTACTTC
CASSQGLAGGLSGETQYF
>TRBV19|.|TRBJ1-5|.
TGTGCCAGTAGTATAGGGGCAGGGACCTTTAATCAGCCCCAGCATTTT
CASSIGAGTFNQPQHF
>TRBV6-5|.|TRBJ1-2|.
TGTGCCAGCAGTTACTCAGGGGGTAACTATGGCTACACCTTC
CASSYSGGNYGYTF
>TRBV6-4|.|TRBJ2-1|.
TGTGCCAGCAGTGACGCGGGACATTCCTCCTACAATGAGCAGTTCTTC
CASSDAGHSSYNEQFF
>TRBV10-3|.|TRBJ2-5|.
TGTGCCACCGGAAGGGGTAACCAAGAGACCCAGTACTTC
CATGRGNQETQYF
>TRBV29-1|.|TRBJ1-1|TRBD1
TGCAGCGTTGTGACAGGGAGGAGGATGAACACTGAAGCTTTCTTT
CSVVTGRRMNTEAFF
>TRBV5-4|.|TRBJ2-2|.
TGTGCCAGCAGCAGGGAGGGGGCGGCCACCGGGGAGCTGTTTTTT
CASSREGAATGELFF
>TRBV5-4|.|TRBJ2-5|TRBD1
TGTGCCAGCAGCTCGGGACAGGTACAAGAGACCCAGTACTTC
CASSSGQVQETQYF
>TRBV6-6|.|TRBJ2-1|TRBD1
TGTGCCAGCAGGATACCGGGACAGGGGATCGGTGAGCAGTTCTTC
CASRIPGQGIGEQFF
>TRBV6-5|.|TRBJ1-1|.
TGTGCCAGCAATCTAGACAGAGTGAACACTGAAGCTTTCTTT
CASNLDRVNTEAFF
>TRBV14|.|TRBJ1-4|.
TGTGCCAGCAGTCGGGTAGACGGATTTAATGAAAAACTGTTTTTT
CASSRVDGFNEKLFF
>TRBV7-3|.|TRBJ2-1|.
TGTGCCAGCAGCTTCGGCAGACGGGATGAGCAGTTCTTC
CASSFGRRDEQFF
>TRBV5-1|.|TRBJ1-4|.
TGCGCCAGCAGTCCGGGGCCAGAAAATGAAAAACTGTTTTTT
CASSPGPENEKLFF
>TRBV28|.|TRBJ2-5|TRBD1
TGTGCCAGCAGTTTATTGCAGGGGGCGGGTGAGACCCAGTACTTC
CASSLLQGAGETQYF
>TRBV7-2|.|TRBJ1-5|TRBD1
TGTGCCAGCAGCCCCGTAACGTTGGGACAGGGGGCGCCGGGGCAGCCCCAGCATTTT
CASSPVTLGQGAPGQPQHF
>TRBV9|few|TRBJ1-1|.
TGTGCCAGCAATGGGGCAGAGCGGGGCGTAGCTTTCTTT
CASNGAERGVAFF
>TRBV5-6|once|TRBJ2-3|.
TGTGCCAGCAGTATAGGTGGTCCAGATACGCAGTATTTT
CASSIGGPDTQYF
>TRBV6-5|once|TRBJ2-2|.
TGTGCCAGCAGTTCCCTTAGACTAGGTCGTGCCGGGGAGCTGTTTTTT
CASSSLRLGRAGELFF
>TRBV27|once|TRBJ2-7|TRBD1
TGTGCCAGCACCCGTATTATGACAGGGGTCTCCTACGAGCAGTACTTC
CASTRIMTGVSYEQYF
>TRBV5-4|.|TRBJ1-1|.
TGTGCCAGCAGCTTGGACAGCCCTGAAGCTTTCTTT
CASSLDSPEAFF
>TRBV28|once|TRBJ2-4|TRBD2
TGTGCCAGCAGCCCCGGGGGGGGACTAAACATTCAGTACTTC
CASSPGGGLNIQYF
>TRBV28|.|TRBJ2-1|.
TGTGCCAGCAGTTCCACGGCTAGCGACTACAATGAGCAGTTCTTC
CASSSTASDYNEQFF
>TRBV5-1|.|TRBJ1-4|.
TGCGCCAGCAGCCCCGGGGCCTCGGCAGCTAATGAAAAACTGTTTTTT
CASSPGASAANEKLFF
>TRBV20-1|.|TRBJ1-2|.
TGCAGTGCTAGCTCCTATGGCTACACCTTC
CSASSYGYTF
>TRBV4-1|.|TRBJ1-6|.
TGCGCCAGCAGCCAAGAAGATAGGGTCGCGAATTCACCCCTCCACTTT
CASSQEDRVANSPLHF
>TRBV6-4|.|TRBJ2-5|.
TGTGCCAGCAGTGACCTCACGGGGTCTGCATGGGAGACCCAGTACTTC
CASSDLTGSAWETQYF
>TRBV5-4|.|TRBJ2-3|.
TGTGCCAGCAGCCCCCCCCCAAAAGCGGCCACCCCAGATACGCAGTATTTT
CASSPPPKAATPDTQYF
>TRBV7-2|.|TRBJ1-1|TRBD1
TGTGCCAGCAGTCCAGCGGGACAGCTGAACACTGAAGCTTTCTTT
CASSPAGQLNTEAFF
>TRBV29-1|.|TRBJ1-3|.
TGCAGCGTTCTGACAAGCTCTGGAAACACCATATATTTT
CSVLTSSGNTIYF
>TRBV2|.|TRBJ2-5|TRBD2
TGTGCCAGCAGCGGCCCTAGCGGCCAAGAGACCCAGTACTTC
CASSGPSGQETQYF
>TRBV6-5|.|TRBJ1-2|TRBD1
TGTGCCAGCAGACACGACAGGGGAGTATTCTATGGCTACACCTTC
CASRHDRGVFYGYTF
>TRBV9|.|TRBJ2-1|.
TGTGCCAGCGGCAAGCGGCCCTACAATGAGCAGTTCTTC
CASGKRPYNEQFF
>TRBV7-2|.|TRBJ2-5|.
TGTGCCAGCAGCTTCCAGACTGAGGGGGAGACCCAGTACTTC
CASSFQTEGETQYF
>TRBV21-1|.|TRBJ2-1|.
TGTGCCAGCAGCCAACCGGGACAGGGGGCGCGGAGCGCCACCAATGAGCAGTTCTTC
CASSQPGQGARSATNEQFF
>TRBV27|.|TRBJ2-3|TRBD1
TGTGCCAGCAGGAAGGGGGCGTCAGATACGCAGTATTTT
CASRKGASDTQYF
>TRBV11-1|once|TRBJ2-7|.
TGTGCCAGCAGCGACCACTACGAGCAGTACTTC
CASSDHYEQYF
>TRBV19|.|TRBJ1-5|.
TGTGCCAGTAGTCTCCCGAGGCTGACAGGTCAGCCCCAGCATTTT
CASSLPRLTGQPQHF
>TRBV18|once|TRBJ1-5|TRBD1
TGTGCCAGCTCACCAGGACAGGGGGTTGCCAATCAGCCCCAGCATTTT
CASSPGQGVANQPQHF
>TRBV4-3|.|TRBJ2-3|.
TGCGCCAGCAGCCAAGAAGGGCGCACAGATACGCAGTATTTT
CASSQEGRTDTQYF
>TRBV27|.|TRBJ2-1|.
TGTGCCAGCAGCCCCGGGACTTTAGTAAGCGGTGAGCAGTTCTTC
CASSPGTLVSGEQFF